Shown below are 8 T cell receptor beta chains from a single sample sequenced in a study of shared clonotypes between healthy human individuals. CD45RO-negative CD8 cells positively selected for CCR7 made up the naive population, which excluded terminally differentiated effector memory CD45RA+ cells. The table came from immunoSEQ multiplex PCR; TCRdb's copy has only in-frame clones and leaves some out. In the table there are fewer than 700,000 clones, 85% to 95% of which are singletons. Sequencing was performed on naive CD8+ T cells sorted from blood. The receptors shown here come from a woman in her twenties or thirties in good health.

The CDR3: CSVKDTGELFF. In DNA form, the CDR3 reads TGCAGCGTTAAGGACACCGGGGAGCTGTTTTTT. The V and J genes are TRBV29-1 and TRBJ2-2, with unresolved D. The CDR3 has 11 amino acids. Between the trimmed V and J ends, which lost 5 bases and 3 bases, there was a span of 4 bases. CDR1 and CDR2 (germline): SQVTM, ANQGSEA.

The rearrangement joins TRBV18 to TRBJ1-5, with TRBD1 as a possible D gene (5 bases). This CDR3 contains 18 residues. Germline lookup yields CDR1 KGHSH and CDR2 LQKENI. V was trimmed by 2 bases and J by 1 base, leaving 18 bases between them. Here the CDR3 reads CASSPYAGNEVSNQPQHF. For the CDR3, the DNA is TGTGCCAGCTCACCATACGCAGGGAATGAGGTGAGCAATCAGCCCCAGCATTTT.

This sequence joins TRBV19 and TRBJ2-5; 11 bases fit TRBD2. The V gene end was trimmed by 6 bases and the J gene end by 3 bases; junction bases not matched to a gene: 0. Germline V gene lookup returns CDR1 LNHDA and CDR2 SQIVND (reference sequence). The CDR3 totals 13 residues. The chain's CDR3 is CASRGLAEETQYF. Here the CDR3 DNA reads TGTGCCAGTAGGGGACTAGCGGAAGAGACCCAGTACTTC.

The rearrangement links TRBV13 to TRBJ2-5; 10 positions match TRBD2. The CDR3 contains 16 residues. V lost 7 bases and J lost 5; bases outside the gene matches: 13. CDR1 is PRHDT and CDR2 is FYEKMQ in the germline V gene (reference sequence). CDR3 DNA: TGTGCCAGCACCCAATGGGCTAGCGGGAGAGGGGAGACCCAGTACTTC. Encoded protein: CASTQWASGRGETQYF.

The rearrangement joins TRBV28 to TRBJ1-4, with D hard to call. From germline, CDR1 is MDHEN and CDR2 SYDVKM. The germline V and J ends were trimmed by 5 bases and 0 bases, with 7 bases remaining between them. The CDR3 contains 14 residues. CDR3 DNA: TGTGCCAGCAGTGAATTTGCAACTAATGAAAAACTGTTTTTT. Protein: CASSEFATNEKLFF.

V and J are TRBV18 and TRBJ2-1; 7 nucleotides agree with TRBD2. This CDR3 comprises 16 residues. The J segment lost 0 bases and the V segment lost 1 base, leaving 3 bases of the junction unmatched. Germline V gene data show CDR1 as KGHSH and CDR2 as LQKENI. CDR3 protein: CASSPRAGSSYNEQFF. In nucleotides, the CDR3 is TGTGCCAGCTCACCACGAGCGGGGAGCTCCTACAATGAGCAGTTCTTC.

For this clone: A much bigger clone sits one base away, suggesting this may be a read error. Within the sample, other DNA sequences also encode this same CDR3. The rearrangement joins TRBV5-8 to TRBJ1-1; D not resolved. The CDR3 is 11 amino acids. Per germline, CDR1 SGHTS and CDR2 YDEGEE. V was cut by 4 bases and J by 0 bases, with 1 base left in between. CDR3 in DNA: TGTGCCAGCAGCCTGAACACTGAAGCTTTCTTT. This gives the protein CASSLNTEAFF. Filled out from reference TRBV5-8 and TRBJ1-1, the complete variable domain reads EAGVTQSPTHLIKTRGQQATLRCSPISGHTSVYWYQQALGLGLQFLLWYDEGEERNRGNFPPRFSGRQFPNYSSELNVNALELEDSALYLCASSLNTEAFFGQGTRLTVV.

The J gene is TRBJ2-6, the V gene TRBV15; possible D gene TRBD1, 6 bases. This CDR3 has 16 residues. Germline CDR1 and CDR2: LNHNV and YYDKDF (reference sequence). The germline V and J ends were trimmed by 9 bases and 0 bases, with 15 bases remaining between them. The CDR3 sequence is CATQDSAYSGANVLTF. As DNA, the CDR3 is TGTGCCACTCAGGACAGTGCCTACTCTGGGGCCAACGTCCTGACTTTC.